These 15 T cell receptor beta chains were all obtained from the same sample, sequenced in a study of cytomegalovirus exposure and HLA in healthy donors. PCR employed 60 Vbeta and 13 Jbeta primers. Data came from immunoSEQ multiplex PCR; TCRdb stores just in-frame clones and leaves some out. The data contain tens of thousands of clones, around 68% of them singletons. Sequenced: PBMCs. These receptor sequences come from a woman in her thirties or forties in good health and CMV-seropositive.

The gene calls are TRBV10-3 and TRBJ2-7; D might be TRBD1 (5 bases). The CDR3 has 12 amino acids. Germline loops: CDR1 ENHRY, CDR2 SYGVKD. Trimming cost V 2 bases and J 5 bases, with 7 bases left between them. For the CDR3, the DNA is TGTGCCATCAGTGAGAGGACACACGAGCAGTACTTC. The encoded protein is CAISERTHEQYF.

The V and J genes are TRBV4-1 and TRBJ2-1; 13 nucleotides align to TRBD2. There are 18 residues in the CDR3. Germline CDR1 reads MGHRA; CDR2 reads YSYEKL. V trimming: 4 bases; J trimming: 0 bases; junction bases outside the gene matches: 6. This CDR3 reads CASSRGLAGDLSYNEQFF. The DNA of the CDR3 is TGCGCCAGCAGCCGAGGACTAGCGGGAGACCTCTCCTACAATGAGCAGTTCTTC.

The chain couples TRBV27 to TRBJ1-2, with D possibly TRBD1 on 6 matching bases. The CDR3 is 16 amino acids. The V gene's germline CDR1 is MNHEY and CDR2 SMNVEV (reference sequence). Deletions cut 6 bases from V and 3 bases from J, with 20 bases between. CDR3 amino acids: CASSTLGGRGYYGYTF. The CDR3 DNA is TGTGCCAGCAGCACCTTAGGCGGCAGGGGATACTATGGCTACACCTTC.

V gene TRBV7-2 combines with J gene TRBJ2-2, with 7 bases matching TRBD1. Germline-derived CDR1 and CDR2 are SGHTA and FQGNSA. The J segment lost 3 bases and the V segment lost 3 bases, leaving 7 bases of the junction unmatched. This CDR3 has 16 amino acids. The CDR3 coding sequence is TGTGCCAGCAGCTTTTCCGGGACAGACTACACCGGGGAGCTGTTTTTT. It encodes CASSFSGTDYTGELFF.

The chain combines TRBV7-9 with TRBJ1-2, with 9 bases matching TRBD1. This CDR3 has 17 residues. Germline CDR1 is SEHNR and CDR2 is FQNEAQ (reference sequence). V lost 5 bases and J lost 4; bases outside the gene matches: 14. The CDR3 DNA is TGTGCCAGCAGCGACACACAGGGGGCCAAGTGGGGCTATGGCTACACCTTC. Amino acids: CASSDTQGAKWGYGYTF. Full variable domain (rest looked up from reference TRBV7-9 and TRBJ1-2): DTGVSQNPRHKITKRGQNVTFRCDPISEHNRLYWYRQTLGQGPEFLTYFQNEAQLEKSRLLSDRFSAERPKGSFSTLEIQRTEQGDSAMYLCASSDTQGAKWGYGYTFGSGTRLTVV.

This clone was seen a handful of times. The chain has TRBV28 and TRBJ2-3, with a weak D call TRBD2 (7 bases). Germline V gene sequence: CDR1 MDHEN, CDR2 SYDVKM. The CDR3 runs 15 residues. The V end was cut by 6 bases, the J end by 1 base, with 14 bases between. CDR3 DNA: TGTGCCAGCAGCGTAGGGGGGAGGGGCACAGATACGCAGTATTTT. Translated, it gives CASSVGGRGTDTQYF.

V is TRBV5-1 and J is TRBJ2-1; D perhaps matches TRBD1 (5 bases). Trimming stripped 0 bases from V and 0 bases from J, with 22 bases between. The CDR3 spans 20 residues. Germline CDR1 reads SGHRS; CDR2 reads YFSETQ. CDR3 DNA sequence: TGCGCCAGCAGCTTGGGTCCCATCATACAGGCCCTAAGCTCCTACAATGAGCAGTTCTTC. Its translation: CASSLGPIIQALSSYNEQFF.

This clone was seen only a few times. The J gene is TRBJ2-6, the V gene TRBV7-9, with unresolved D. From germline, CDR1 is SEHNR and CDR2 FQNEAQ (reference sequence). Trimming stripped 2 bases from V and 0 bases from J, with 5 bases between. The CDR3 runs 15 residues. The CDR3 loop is CASSLSGSGANVLTF. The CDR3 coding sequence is TGTGCCAGCAGCTTATCGGGCTCTGGGGCCAACGTCCTGACTTTC.

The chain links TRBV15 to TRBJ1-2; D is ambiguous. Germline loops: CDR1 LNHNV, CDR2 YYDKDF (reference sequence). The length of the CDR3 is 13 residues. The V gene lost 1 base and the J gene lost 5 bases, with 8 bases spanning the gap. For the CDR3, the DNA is TGTGCCACCAGCAGAGCGGGAGGATATGGCTACACCTTC. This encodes CATSRAGGYGYTF. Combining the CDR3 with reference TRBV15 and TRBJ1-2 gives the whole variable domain DAMVIQNPRYQVTQFGKPVTLSCSQTLNHNVMYWYQQKSSQAPKLLFHYYDKDFNNEADTPDNFQSRRPNTSFCFLDIRSPGLGDTAMYLCATSRAGGYGYTFGSGTRLTVV.

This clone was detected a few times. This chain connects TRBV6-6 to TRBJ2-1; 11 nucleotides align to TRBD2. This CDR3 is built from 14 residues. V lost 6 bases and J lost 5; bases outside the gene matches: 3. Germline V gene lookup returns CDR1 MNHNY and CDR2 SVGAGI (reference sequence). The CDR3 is CASRLAGVDNEQFF. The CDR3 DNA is TGTGCCAGCAGACTAGCGGGAGTGGACAATGAGCAGTTCTTC.

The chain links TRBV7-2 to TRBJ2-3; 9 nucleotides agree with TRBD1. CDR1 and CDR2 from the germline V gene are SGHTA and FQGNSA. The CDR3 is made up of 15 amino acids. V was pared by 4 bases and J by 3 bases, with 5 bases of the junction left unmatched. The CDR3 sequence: CASSYETGGTDTQYF. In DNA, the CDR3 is TGTGCCAGCAGCTATGAGACAGGGGGTACAGATACGCAGTATTTT. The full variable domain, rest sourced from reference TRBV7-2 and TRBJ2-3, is GAGVSQSPSNKVTEKGKDVELRCDPISGHTALYWYRQSLGQGLEFLIYFQGNSAPDKSGLPSDRFSAERTGGSVSTLTIQRTQQEDSAVYLCASSYETGGTDTQYFGPGTRLTVL.

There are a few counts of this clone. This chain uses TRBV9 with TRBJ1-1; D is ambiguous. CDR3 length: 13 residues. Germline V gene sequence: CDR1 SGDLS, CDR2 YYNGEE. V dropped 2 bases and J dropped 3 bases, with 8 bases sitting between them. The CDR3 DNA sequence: TGTGCCAGCAGCGTGTTAGAGGACACTGAAGCTTTCTTT. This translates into CASSVLEDTEAFF.

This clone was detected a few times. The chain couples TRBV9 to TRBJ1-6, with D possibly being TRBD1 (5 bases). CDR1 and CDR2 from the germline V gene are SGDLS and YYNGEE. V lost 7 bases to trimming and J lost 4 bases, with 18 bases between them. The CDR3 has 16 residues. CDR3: CASGPGNAGYNSPLHF. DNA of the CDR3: TGTGCCAGCGGACCAGGGAATGCGGGATATAATTCACCCCTCCACTTT.

This CDR3 is CASSQVEGPGEQFF. In DNA, the CDR3 is TGCGCCAGCAGCCAAGTAGAGGGCCCGGGTGAGCAGTTCTTC. This chain joins TRBV4-1 and TRBJ2-1; D may be TRBD2 (5 bases). This CDR3 has 14 amino acids. The germline V gene encodes CDR1 MGHRA and CDR2 YSYEKL. V lost 1 base and J lost 9, with 13 bases in between.

This CDR3 reads CASSYGTSGQETQYF. The CDR3 nucleotides read TGTGCCAGCAGCTATGGGACTAGCGGTCAGGAGACCCAGTACTTC. This sequence joins TRBV7-9 and TRBJ2-5; TRBD2 agrees at 11 bases. Germline CDR1 reads SEHNR; CDR2 reads FQNEAQ (reference sequence). The CDR3 loop spans 15 amino acids. The trim removed 4 bases at V and 5 bases at J, leaving 6 bases unmatched. The full variable domain, its missing parts supplied by reference TRBV7-9 and TRBJ2-5, is DTGVSQNPRHKITKRGQNVTFRCDPISEHNRLYWYRQTLGQGPEFLTYFQNEAQLEKSRLLSDRFSAERPKGSFSTLEIQRTEQGDSAMYLCASSYGTSGQETQYFGPGTRLLVL.